What follows is one T cell receptor (beta chain) and its context. What it recognizes is unknown. These data come from a study of OX40 agonist ivuxolimab in advanced cancers. For the study at large: As their treatment, patients were administered ivuxolimab, an agonistic anti-OX40 (CD134) antibody. Patients were treated with intravenous ivuxolimab, dosed at 0.01 to 10 mg/kg and infused every 2 weeks. General study results and limits: Researchers report that CD8+ T cells had, on average, more expanded clones than CD4+.

Produced via immunoSEQ multiplex PCR; TCRdb's table is partial and in-frame only. The repertoire consists of tens of thousands of clones, with around nine tenths occurring once and the leading ten covering around 14%. The material sequenced was CD4+ or CD8+ T cells sorted from blood, taken in a trial of the OX40 agonist ivuxolimab. The receptor was isolated from an adult with an advanced solid tumor such as melanoma, head and neck, liver or kidney cancer.

The CDR3 coding sequence is TGTGCCAGCAGCTTACGTAGTTTTAAGGTCTACGAGCAGTACTTC. Its protein product is CASSLRSFKVYEQYF. This chain connects TRBV7-9 to TRBJ2-7; D is uncertain. Germline CDR1 reads SEHNR; CDR2 reads FQNEAQ (reference sequence). The CDR3 is 15 residues long. V was clipped by 2 bases and J by 3 bases, with 14 bases between them.